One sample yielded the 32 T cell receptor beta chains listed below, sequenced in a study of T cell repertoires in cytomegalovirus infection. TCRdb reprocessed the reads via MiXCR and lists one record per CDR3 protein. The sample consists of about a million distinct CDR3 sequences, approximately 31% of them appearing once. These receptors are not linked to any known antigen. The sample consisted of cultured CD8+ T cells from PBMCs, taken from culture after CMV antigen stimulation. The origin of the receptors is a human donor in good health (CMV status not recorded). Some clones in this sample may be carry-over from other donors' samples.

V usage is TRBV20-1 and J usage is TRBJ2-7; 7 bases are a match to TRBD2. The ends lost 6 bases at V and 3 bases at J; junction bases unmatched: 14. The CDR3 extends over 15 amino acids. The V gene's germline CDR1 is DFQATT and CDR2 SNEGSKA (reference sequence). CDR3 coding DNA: TGCAGTGCGGTGCGGGCGGCGGGGGAGTTCTACGAGCAGTACGTC. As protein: CSAVRAAGEFYEQYV.

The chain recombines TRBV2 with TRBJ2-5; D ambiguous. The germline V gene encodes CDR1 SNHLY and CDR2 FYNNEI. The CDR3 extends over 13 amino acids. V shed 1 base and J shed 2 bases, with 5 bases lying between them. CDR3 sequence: CASSEELQETQYF. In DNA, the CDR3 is TGTGCCAGCAGTGAAGAACTGCAAGAGACCCAGTACTTC. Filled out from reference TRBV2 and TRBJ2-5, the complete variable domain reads EPEVTQTPSHQVTQMGQEVILRCVPISNHLYFYWYRQILGQKVEFLVSFYNNEISEKSEIFDDQFSVERPDGSNFTLKIRSTKLEDSAMYFCASSEELQETQYFGPGTRLLVL.

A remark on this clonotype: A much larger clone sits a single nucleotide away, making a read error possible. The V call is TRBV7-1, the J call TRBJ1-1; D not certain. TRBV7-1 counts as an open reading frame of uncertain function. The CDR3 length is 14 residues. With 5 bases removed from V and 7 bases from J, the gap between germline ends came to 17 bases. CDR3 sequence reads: CASSLTRNAYEAFF. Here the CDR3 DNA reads TGTGCCAGCAGCCTGACAAGGAATGCCTATGAAGCTTTCTTT.

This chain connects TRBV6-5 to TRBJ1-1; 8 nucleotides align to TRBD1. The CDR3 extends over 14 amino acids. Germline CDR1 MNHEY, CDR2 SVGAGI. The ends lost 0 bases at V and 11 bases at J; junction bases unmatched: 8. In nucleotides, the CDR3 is TGTGCCAGCAGTTACTCTGCAGGGGGCGCGGTGGCTTTCTTT. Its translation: CASSYSAGGAVAFF.

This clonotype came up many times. For the CDR3, the DNA is TGTGCCAGCAGATACGGTGGGGGAGGCGCAGATACGCAGTATTTT. Its translation: CASRYGGGGADTQYF. V usage is TRBV7-8 and J usage is TRBJ2-3; tentatively, D is TRBD2 (6 bases). The V and J ends lost 6 bases and 4 bases respectively, with 17 bases between them. The germline V gene has CDR1 SGHVS and CDR2 FQNEAQ. The CDR3 has 15 amino acids.

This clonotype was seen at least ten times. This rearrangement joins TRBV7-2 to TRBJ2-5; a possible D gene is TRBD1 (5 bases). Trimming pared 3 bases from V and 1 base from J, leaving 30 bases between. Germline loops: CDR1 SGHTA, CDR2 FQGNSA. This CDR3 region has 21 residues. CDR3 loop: CASSFKSGPGGLETAQETQYF. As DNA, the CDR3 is TGTGCCAGCAGCTTTAAAAGTGGGCCGGGTGGTCTAGAGACAGCCCAAGAGACCCAGTACTTC.

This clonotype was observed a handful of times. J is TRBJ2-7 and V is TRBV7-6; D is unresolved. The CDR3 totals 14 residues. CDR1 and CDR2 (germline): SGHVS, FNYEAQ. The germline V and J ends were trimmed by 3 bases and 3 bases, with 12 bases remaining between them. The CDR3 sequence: CASSFGVRIYEQYF. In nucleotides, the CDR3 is TGTGCCAGCAGCTTTGGGGTCAGGATCTACGAGCAGTACTTC.

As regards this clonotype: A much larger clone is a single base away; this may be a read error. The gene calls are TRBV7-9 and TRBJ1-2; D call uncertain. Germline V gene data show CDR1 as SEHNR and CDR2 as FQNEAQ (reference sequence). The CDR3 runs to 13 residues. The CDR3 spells CASRLARAEGYTF. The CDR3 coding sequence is TGTGCCAGCAGATTAGCGAGGGCAGAAGGCTACACCTTC. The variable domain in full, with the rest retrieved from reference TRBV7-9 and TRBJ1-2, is DTGVSQNPRHKITKRGQNVTFRCDPISEHNRLYWYRQTLGQGPEFLTYFQNEAQLEKSRLLSDRFSAERPKGSFSTLEIQRTEQGDSAMYLCASRLARAEGYTFGSGTRLTVV.

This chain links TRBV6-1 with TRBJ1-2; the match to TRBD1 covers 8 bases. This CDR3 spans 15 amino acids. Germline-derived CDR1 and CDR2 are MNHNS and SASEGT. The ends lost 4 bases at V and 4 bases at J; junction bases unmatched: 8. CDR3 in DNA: TGTGCCAGCAGTGCCTGGACAGGGTGGGCCTATGGCTACACCTTC. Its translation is CASSAWTGWAYGYTF.

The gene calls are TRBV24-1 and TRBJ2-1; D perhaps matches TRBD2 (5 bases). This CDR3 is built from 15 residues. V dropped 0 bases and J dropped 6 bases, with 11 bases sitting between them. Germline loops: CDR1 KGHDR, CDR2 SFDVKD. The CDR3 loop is CATSDLLVAGNEQFF. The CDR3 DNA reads TGTGCCACCAGTGATTTGCTAGTTGCGGGCAATGAGCAGTTCTTC.

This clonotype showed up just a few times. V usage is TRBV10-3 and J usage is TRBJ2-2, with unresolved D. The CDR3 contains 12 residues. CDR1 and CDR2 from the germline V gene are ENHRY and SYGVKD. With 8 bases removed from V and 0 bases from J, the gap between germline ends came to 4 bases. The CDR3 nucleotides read TGTGCCATCCGGACGAACACCGGGGAGCTGTTTTTT. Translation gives CAIRTNTGELFF.

The CDR3 reads CASRSWETEAFF. The DNA of the CDR3 is TGTGCCAGCAGATCTTGGGAAACTGAAGCTTTCTTT. The rearrangement links TRBV6-5 to TRBJ1-1; D is ambiguous. The V end was cut by 6 bases, the J end by 5 bases, with 10 bases between. The germline V gene has CDR1 MNHEY and CDR2 SVGAGI. CDR3 length: 12 amino acids.

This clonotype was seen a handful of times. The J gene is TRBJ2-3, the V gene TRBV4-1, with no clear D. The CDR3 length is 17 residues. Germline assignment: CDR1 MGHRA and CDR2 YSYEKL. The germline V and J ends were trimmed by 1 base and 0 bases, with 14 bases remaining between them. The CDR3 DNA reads TGCGCCAGCAGCCAAGGGTTCGGCGAGACCAGCACAGATACGCAGTATTTT. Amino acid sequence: CASSQGFGETSTDTQYF.

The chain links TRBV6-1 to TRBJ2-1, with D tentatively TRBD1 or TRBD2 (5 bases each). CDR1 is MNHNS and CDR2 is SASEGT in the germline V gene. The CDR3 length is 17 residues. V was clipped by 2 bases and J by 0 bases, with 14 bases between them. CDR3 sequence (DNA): TGTGCCAGCAGTGAATTGCGCTGGGGGAGCTCCTACAATGAGCAGTTCTTC. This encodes CASSELRWGSSYNEQFF.

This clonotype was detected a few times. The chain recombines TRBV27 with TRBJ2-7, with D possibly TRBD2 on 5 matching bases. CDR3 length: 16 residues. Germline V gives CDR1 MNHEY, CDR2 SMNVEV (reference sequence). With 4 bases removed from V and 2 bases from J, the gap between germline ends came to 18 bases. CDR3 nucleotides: TGTGCCAGCAGTTCCTCCCCGCGAGGGTTTCCCTACGAGCAGTACTTC. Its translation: CASSSSPRGFPYEQYF.

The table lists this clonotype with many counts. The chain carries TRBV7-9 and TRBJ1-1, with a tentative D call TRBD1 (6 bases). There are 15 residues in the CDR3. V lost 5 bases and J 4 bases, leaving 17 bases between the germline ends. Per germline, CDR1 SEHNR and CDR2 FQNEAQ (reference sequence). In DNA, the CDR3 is TGTGCCAGCAGCCCGAGTTTGGCAGGGGTCACTGAAGCTTTCTTT. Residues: CASSPSLAGVTEAFF.

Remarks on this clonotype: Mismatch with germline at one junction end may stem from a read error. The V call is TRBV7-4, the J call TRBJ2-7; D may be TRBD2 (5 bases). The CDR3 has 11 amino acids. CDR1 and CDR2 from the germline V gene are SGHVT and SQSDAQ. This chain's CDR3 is CASNLEGAENF. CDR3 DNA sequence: TGTGCCAGCAACTTAGAGGGCGCGGAGAACTTC.

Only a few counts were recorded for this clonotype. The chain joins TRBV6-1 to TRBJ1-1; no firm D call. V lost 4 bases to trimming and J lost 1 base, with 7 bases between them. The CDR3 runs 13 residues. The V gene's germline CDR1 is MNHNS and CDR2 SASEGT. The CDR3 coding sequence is TGTGCCAGCAGTGGTAACCCGAACACTGAAGCTTTCTTT. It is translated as CASSGNPNTEAFF.

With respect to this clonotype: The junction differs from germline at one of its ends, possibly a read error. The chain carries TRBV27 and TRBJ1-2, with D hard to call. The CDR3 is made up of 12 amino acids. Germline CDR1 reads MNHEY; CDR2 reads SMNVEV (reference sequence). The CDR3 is CVSREGGYGYTF. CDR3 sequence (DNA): TGTGTCAGCAGAGAGGGCGGCTATGGCTACACCTTC.

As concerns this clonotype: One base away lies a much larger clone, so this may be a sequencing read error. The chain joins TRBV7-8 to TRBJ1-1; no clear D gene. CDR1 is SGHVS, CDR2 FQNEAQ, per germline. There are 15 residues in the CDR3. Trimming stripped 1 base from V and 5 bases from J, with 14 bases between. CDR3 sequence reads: CASSLEGHGRTEAFF. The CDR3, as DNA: TGTGCCAGCAGCTTAGAGGGCCATGGAAGGACTGAAGCTTTCTTT.

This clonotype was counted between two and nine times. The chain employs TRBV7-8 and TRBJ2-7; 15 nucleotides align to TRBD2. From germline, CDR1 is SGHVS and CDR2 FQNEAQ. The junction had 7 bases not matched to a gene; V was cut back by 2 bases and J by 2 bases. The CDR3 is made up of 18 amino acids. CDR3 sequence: CASSLRRGTSGGTYEQYF. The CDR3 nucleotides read TGTGCCAGCAGCTTAAGGCGCGGGACTAGCGGGGGGACCTACGAGCAGTACTTC.

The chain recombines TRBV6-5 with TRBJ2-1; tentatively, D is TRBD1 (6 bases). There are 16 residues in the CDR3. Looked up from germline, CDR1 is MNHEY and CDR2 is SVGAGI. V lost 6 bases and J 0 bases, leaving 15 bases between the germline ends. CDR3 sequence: CASSIDRLPSYNEQFF. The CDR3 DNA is TGTGCCAGCAGCATCGACAGGCTGCCCTCCTACAATGAGCAGTTCTTC.

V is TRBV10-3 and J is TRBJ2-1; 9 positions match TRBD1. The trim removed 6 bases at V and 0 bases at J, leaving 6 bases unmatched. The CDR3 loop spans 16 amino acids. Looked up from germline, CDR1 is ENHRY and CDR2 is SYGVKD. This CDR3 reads CAIRYDRGASYNEQFF. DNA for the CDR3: TGTGCCATCAGATACGACAGGGGGGCCTCCTACAATGAGCAGTTCTTC.

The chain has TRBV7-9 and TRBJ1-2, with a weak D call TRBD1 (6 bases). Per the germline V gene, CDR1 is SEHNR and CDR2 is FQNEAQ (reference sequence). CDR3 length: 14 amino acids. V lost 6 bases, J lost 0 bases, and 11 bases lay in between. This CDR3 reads CASSNRVANYGYTF. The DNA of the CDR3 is TGTGCCAGCAGTAACAGGGTAGCTAACTATGGCTACACCTTC.

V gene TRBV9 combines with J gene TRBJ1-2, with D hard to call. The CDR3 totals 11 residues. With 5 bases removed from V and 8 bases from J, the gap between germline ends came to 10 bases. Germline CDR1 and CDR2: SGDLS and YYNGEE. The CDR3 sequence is CASRAGRGYTF. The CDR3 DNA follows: TGTGCCAGCAGGGCGGGCCGCGGCTACACCTTC. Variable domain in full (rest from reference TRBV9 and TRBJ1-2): DSGVTQTPKHLITATGQRVTLRCSPRSGDLSVYWYQQSLDQGLQFLIQYYNGEERAKGNILERFSAQQFPDLHSELNLSSLELGDSALYFCASRAGRGYTFGSGTRLTVV.

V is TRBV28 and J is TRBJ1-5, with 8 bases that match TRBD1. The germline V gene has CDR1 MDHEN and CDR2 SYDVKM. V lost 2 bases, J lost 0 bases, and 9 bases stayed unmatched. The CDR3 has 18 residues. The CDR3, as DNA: TGTGCCAGCAGTTTAGCAGGGGGCGTCCAGTATAGCAATCAGCCCCAGCATTTT. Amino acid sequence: CASSLAGGVQYSNQPQHF.

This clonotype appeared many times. CDR3 nucleotide sequence: TGTGCCAGCAGCTCGGACAGAACGTACGAGCAGTACTTC. Protein product: CASSSDRTYEQYF. The chain links TRBV7-9 to TRBJ2-7; D is perhaps TRBD1 (6 bases). Germline V gene sequence: CDR1 SEHNR, CDR2 FQNEAQ (reference sequence). V was clipped by 4 bases and J by 4 bases, with 11 bases between them. The CDR3 is 13 residues long. Combining the CDR3 with reference TRBV7-9 and TRBJ2-7 gives the whole variable domain DTGVSQNPRHKITKRGQNVTFRCDPISEHNRLYWYRQTLGQGPEFLTYFQNEAQLEKSRLLSDRFSAERPKGSFSTLEIQRTEQGDSAMYLCASSSDRTYEQYFGPGTRLTVT.

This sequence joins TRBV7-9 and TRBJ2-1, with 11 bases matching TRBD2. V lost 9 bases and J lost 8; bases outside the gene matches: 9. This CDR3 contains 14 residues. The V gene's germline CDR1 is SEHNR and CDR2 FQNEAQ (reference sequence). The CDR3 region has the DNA TGTGCCAGTCCTCTAGCGGGGGGATTCGATGAGCAGTTCTTC. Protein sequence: CASPLAGGFDEQFF.

CDR3 sequence: CASSLGRDREVRGYTF. CDR3 bases: TGTGCCAGCAGCTTAGGGCGGGACAGGGAGGTCAGGGGCTACACCTTC. This chain links TRBV7-8 with TRBJ1-2; 9 nucleotides agree with TRBD1. This CDR3 comprises 16 residues. Germline assignment: CDR1 SGHVS and CDR2 FQNEAQ. The V and J ends lost 1 base and 8 bases, in that order; junction bases with no gene match: 11.

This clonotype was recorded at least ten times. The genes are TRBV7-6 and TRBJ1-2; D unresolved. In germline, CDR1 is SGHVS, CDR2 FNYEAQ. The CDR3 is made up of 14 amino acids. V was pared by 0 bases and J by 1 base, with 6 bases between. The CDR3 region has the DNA TGTGCCAGCAGCTTAGCTGGGGATAACTATGGCTACACCTTC. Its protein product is CASSLAGDNYGYTF.

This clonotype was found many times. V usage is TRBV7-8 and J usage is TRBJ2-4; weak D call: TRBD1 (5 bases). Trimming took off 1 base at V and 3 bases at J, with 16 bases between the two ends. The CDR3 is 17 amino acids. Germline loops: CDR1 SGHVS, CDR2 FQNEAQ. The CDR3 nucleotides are TGTGCCAGCAGCTTAGAGTCGCGACAGTGGGGCAAAAACATTCAGTACTTC. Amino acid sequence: CASSLESRQWGKNIQYF.

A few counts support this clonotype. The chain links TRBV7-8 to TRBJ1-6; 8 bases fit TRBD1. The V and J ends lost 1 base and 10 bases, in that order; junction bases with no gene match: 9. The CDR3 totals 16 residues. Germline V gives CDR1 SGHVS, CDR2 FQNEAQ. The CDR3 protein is CASSLERTGKGSPLHF. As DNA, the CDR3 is TGTGCCAGCAGCTTAGAAAGGACAGGGAAAGGATCACCCCTCCACTTT.